This TCR beta chain was recorded in a study of CD8+CD57+ T cells in acquired aplastic anemia. Whole-study results and caveats: Patients and controls shared twenty-nine CD8+ CDR3 sequences.

This CDR3 region has 15 residues. Germline lookup yields CDR1 SEHNR and CDR2 FQNEAQ (reference sequence). The ends were cut back, 3 bases at V and 3 bases at J, with 13 bases in the middle. The table lists this clonotype with a few counts. As yet, its antigen is unknown. For CDR3 and TCR beta VDJ profiling, genomic DNA was the template used. Each CDR3 protein gets one entry after TCRdb re-called the reads with MiXCR. The sample gives about 400,000 distinct CDR3 sequences, roughly 68% of which show up once; approximately 3.9% is in the top ten. The sequenced sample consisted of sorted CD4+, CD8+, or CD8+CD57+ T cells (not recorded which) from PBMCs. The chain is built from TRBV7-9 and TRBJ2-3; D is undetermined. The sequence was obtained from a human donor in good health, serving as a control. The DNA for the CDR3 is TGTGCCAGCAGCTTCACGGCCTCCGGGACAGATACGCAGTATTTT. Translation gives CASSFTASGTDTQYF. The full variable domain, in which reference TRBV7-9 and TRBJ2-3 provide the parts outside the CDR3, is DTGVSQNPRHKITKRGQNVTFRCDPISEHNRLYWYRQTLGQGPEFLTYFQNEAQLEKSRLLSDRFSAERPKGSFSTLEIQRTEQGDSAMYLCASSFTASGTDTQYFGPGTRLTVL.